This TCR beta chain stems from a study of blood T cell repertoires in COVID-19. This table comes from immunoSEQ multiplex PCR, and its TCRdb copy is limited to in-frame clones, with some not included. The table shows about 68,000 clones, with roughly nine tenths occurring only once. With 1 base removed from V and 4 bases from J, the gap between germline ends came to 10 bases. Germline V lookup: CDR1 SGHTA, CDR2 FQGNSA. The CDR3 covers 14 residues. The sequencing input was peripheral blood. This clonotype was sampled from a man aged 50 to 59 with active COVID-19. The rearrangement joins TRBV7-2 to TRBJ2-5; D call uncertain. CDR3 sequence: CASSLGRVSETQYF. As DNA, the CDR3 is TGTGCCAGCAGCTTAGGCCGCGTATCAGAGACCCAGTACTTC.